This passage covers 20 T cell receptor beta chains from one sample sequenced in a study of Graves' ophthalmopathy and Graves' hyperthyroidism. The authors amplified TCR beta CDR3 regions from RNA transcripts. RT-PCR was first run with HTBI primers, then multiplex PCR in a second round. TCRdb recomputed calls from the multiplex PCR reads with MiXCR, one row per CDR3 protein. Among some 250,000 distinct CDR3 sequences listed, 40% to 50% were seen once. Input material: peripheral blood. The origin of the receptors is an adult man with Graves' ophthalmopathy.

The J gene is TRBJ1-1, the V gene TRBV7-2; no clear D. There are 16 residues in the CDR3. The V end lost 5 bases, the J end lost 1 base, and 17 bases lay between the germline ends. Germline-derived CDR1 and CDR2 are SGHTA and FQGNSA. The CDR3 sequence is CASSKSRAGGNTEAFF. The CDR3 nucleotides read TGTGCCAGCAGCAAGTCTCGGGCAGGAGGGAACACTGAAGCTTTCTTT. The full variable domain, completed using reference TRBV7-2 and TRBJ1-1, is GAGVSQSPSNKVTEKGKDVELRCDPISGHTALYWYRQSLGQGLEFLIYFQGNSAPDKSGLPSDRFSAERTGGSVSTLTIQRTQQEDSAVYLCASSKSRAGGNTEAFFGQGTRLTVV.

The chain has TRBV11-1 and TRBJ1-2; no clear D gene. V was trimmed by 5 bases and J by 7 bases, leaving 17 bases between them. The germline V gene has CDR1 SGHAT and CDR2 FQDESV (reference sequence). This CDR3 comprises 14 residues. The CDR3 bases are TGTGCCAGCAGCCCCGGACCCAGGAAATTTGGCTACACCTTC. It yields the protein CASSPGPRKFGYTF.

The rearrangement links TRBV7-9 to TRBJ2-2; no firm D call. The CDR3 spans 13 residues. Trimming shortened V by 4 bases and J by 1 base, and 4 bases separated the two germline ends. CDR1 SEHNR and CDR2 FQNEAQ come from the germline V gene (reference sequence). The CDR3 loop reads CASSWGNTGELFF. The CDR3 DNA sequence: TGTGCCAGCAGCTGGGGGAACACCGGGGAGCTGTTTTTT.

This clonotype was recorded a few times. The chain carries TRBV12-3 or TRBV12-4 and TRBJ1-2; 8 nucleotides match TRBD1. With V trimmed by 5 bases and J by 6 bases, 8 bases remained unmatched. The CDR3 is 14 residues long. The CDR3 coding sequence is TGTGCCAGCAGTCCCCAGACAGGGGAGGATGGCTACACCTTC. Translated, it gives CASSPQTGEDGYTF.

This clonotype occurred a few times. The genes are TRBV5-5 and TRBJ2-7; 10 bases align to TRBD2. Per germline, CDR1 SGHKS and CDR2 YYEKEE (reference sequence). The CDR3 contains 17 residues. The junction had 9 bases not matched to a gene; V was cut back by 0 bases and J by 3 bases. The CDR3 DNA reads TGTGCCAGCAGCTTGGCGGCTAGCGGGGGAGGAATCTACGAGCAGTACTTC. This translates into CASSLAASGGGIYEQYF.

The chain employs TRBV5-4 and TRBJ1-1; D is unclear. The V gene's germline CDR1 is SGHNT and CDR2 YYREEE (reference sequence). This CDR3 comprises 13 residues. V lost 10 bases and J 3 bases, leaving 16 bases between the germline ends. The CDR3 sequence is CAVSDTRYTEAFF. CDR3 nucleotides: TGTGCCGTCAGCGATACCAGATACACTGAAGCTTTCTTT.

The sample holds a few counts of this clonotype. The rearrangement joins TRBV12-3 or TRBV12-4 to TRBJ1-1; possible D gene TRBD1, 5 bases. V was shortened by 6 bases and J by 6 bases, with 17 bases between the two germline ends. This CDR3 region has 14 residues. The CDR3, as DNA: TGTGCCAGCAGCGACAGTCCGACGTCCCCTGAAGCTTTCTTT. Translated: CASSDSPTSPEAFF.

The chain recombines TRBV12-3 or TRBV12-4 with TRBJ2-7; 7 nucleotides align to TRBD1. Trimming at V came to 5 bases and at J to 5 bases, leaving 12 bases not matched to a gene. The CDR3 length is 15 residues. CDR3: CASSISGRGSNEQYF. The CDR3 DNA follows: TGTGCCAGCAGTATCTCTGGCAGGGGGTCCAACGAGCAGTACTTC.

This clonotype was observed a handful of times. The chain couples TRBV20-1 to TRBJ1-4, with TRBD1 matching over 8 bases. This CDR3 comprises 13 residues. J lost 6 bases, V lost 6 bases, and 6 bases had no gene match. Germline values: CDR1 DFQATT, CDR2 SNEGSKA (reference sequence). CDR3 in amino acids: CSAVRGLDEKLFF. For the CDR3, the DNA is TGCAGTGCGGTCAGGGGGCTTGATGAAAAACTGTTTTTT.

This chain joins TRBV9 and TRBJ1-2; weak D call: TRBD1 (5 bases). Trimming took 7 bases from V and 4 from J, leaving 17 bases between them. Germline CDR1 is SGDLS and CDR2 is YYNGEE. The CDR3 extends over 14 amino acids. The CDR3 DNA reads TGTGCCAGCTCGCCGCCCGGGACTCCCTATGGCTACACCTTC. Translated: CASSPPGTPYGYTF.

CDR3 in amino acids: CASSSLGLSQHF. In DNA, the CDR3 is TGTGCCAGCAGTTCACTCGGACTGAGCCAGCATTTT. The chain uses TRBV12-3 or TRBV12-4 and TRBJ1-5, with D uncertain. V was pared by 4 bases and J by 12 bases, with 13 bases between. There are 12 residues in the CDR3.

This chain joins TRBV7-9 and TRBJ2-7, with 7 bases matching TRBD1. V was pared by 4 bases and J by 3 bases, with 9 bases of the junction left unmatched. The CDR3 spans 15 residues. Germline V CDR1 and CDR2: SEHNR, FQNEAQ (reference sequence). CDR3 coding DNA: TGTGCCAGCAGCTCGCCCCGGACAGGACTCTACGAGCAGTACTTC. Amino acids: CASSSPRTGLYEQYF.

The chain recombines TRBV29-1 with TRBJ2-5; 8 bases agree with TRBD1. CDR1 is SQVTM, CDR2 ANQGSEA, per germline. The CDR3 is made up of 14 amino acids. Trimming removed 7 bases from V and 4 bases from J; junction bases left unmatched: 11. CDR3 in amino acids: CSGAGGSQGETQYF. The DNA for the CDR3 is TGCAGCGGAGCAGGGGGCAGTCAGGGAGAGACCCAGTACTTC.

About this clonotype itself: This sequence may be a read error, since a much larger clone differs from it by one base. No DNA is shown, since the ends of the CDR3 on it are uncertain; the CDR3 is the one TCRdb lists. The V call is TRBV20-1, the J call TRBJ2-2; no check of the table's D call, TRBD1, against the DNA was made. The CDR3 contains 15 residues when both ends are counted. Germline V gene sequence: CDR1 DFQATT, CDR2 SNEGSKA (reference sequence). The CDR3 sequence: CSAVGQGANTGEPFF.

The CDR3 DNA reads TGCGCCAGCAGTGAGTCGATTGCGGGGGGCTCACCCCTCCACTTT. Amino acid sequence: CASSESIAGGSPLHF. The chain uses TRBV10-1 and TRBJ1-6, with a tentative D call TRBD1 (6 bases). The CDR3 covers 15 residues. Trimming took off 0 bases at V and 10 bases at J, with 13 bases between the two ends. Per germline, CDR1 WNHNN and CDR2 SYGVQD (reference sequence).

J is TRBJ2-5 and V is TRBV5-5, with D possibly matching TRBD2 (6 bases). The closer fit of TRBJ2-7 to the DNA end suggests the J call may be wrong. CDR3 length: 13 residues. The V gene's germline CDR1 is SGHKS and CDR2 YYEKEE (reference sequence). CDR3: CASSLQRAYEQYF. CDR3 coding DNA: TGTGCCAGCAGCCTCCAGCGGGCCTACGAGCAGTACTTC.

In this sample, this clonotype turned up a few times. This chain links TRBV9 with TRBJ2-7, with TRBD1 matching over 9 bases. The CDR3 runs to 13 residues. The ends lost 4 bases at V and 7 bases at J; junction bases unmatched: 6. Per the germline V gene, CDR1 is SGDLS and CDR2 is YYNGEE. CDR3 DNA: TGTGCCAGCAGCCATCAGACAGGGGGTGAGCAGTACTTC. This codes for CASSHQTGGEQYF.

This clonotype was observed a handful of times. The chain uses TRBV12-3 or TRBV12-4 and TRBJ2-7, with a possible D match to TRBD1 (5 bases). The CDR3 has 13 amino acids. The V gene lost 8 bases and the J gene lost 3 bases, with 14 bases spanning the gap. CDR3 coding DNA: TGTGCCAGCGCTCGGACAACGCTCTACGAGCAGTACTTC. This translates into CASARTTLYEQYF.

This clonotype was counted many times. CDR3 residues: CASSDQGNYGYTF. The CDR3 coding sequence is TGTGCCAGCAGTGATCAGGGGAACTATGGCTACACCTTC. The rearrangement joins TRBV25-1 to TRBJ1-2; D is possibly TRBD1 (6 bases). Germline V gives CDR1 MGHDK, CDR2 SYGVNS. The ends were cut back, 3 bases at V and 2 bases at J, with 7 bases in the middle. The CDR3 spans 13 residues.

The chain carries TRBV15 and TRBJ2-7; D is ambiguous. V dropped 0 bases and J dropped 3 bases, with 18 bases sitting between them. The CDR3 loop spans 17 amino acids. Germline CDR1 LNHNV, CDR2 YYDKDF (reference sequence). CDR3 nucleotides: TGTGCCACCAGCAGAGAGCATTCCGGGTTGGGCAACTACGAGCAGTACTTC. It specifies CATSREHSGLGNYEQYF.